These 14 T cell receptor gamma chains share one sample of origin, sequenced in a study of γδ T cells in repeated Plasmodium falciparum infection. Gammadelta T cells were flow-sorted from PBMC into Vgamma9/Vdelta2+ and Vdelta2-negative populations for bulk analysis. TCRdb called clones anew from the multiplex PCR reads with CATT. The sample has over 25,000 gamma-chain clones; roughly 3.1% are singletons. The sequencing input was gamma-delta T cells from blood. These receptors were taken from a pool of human donors (malaria-infected and uninfected, not separated).

This clone has ten or more counts. The protein recorded in TCRdb matches a much larger clone and deviates from this DNA's translation at residue 11, suggesting a read error; the protein here is obtained by translating the DNA. The genes are TRGV2 and TRGJ1 or TRGJ2. The J gene is absent in TCRdb and was assigned here via DNA matching to germline. Germline V gene sequence: CDR1 EGSNGY, CDR2 YDSYNSKV. This CDR3 has 15 amino acids. CDR3 DNA: TGTGCCACCTGGGACGGGCCGCGCCATTATGATAAGAAACTCTTT. This encodes CATWDGPRHYDKKLF.

The CDR3 region is CALWEGSRVGQKIKVF. CDR3 bases: TGTGCCTTGTGGGAAGGTTCAAGAGTTGGGCAAAAAATCAAGGTATTT. The chain employs TRGV9 and TRGJP. TCRdb leaves out the J gene; it was filled in here by matching the DNA to germline. Germline-derived CDR1 and CDR2 are GITISATS and ISYDGTV (reference sequence). The V and J ends lost 4 bases and 17 bases, in that order; junction bases with no gene match: 17. The CDR3 is made up of 16 amino acids.

Details on this clone: The protein given by TCRdb reflects a much larger clone and differs at residue 3 from this DNA's translation, likely from a read error; the protein shown is the DNA's translation. The rearrangement joins TRGV9 to TRGJ1 or TRGJ2. TCRdb lists no J gene, so it was determined here by aligning the DNA to germline. Germline CDR1 GITISATS, CDR2 ISYDGTV (reference sequence). The CDR3 extends over 15 amino acids. CDR3 amino acids: CASWDPPAGYYKKLF. The CDR3 nucleotides read TGTGCCTCGTGGGACCCACCCGCCGGATATTATAAGAAACTCTTT.

This clone was recorded at least ten times. The gene calls are TRGV2 and TRGJ1 or TRGJ2. Trimming removed 0 bases from V and 9 bases from J; junction bases left unmatched: 8. The CDR3 spans 13 residues. Per the germline V gene, CDR1 is EGSNGY and CDR2 is YDSYNSKV. For the CDR3, the DNA is TGTGCCACCTGGGACGGGCGCGTTCCTAAGAAACTCTTT. Protein: CATWDGRVPKKLF.

This clone was seen many times. A clone one base away is much larger, so this may be a read error. This same CDR3 is encoded by further DNA sequences in the sample. The J gene is TRGJ1 or TRGJ2, the V gene TRGV3. V was pared by 0 bases and J by 0 bases, with 2 bases of the junction left unmatched. The V gene's germline CDR1 is VTNTFY and CDR2 YDVSTARD (reference sequence). The CDR3 runs to 14 residues. The CDR3 sequence: CATWDRLNYYKKLF. CDR3 nucleotide sequence: TGTGCCACCTGGGACAGGCTGAATTATTATAAGAAACTCTTT.

At least ten counts were recorded for this clone. The protein TCRdb gives is from a much larger clone and does not agree with this DNA's translation at residue 3, likely a read error; the protein shown here comes from the DNA. The chain uses TRGV9 and TRGJP. The J gene, left out of TCRdb, was set here by checking the DNA against germline. CDR1 is GITISATS and CDR2 is ISYDGTV in the germline V gene (reference sequence). V was clipped by 11 bases and J by 5 bases; unmatched bases: 18. The CDR3 loop spans 18 amino acids. The CDR3 spells CASCIPCSKELGKKIKVF. CDR3 DNA sequence: TGTGCCTCGTGTATACCCTGCAGTAAAGAGTTGGGCAAAAAAATCAAGGTATTT.

This clone occurred many times. This DNA's translation and the protein TCRdb lists, from a much larger clone, do not match at residue 11, likely due to a read error; the protein shown is translated from the DNA. The V gene is TRGV2; the J gene was not called. The length of the CDR3 is 13 residues. Germline V lookup: CDR1 EGSNGY, CDR2 YDSYNSKV. CDR3 DNA sequence: TGTGCCACCTGTCGTCCTGGTGATTGGATCGAGACGTTT. Amino acids: CATCRPGDWIETF.

This clone has at least ten counts. Since a far larger clone is one base different, this is likely a read error. This CDR3 is also generated by other DNA sequences in the sample. The chain carries TRGV4 and TRGJ1 or TRGJ2. V dropped 0 bases and J dropped 13; count of bases not matched to a gene: 6. Germline lookup yields CDR1 EGSTGY and CDR2 YDSYTSSV. This CDR3 is 11 amino acids long. The CDR3 coding sequence is TGTGCCACCTGGGATGGGCCTGGAAAACTCTTT. Translation: CATWDGPGKLF.

This clone was counted at least ten times. TCRdb records a much larger clone's protein for this DNA, with a difference at residue 8 that likely arises from a read error; the protein given is the translation of the DNA. V and J are TRGV9 and TRGJ1 or TRGJ2. Here the J gene was assigned by germline matching of the DNA, as TCRdb has none. Germline CDR1 and CDR2: GITISATS and ISYDGTV (reference sequence). This CDR3 comprises 13 residues. CDR3 in DNA: TGTGCCCTGTGGGAGCGCTTTGATTATAAGAAACTCTTT. Translation: CALWERFDYKKLF.

This clone showed up many times. At the DNA level, this CDR3 is encoded by other sequences in the same sample as well. This chain uses TRGV4 with TRGJ1 or TRGJ2. Germline-derived CDR1 and CDR2 are EGSTGY and YDSYTSSV. The CDR3 runs to 12 residues. After removal of 4 bases from V and 6 bases from J, the junction contained 6 bases not matched to a gene. The CDR3 DNA follows: TGTGCCACCTGGGAATTATCTTATAAGAAACTCTTT. Amino acid sequence: CATWELSYKKLF.

Points on this clone: A read error is likely here: a far larger clone is one base away. The chain is built from TRGV9 and TRGJ1 or TRGJ2. The J gene, left out of TCRdb, was set here by checking the DNA against germline. Germline-derived CDR1 and CDR2 are GITISATS and ISYDGTV (reference sequence). This CDR3 is 13 amino acids long. In nucleotides, the CDR3 is TGTGCCCTGTGGGATCTGAATTATTATAAGAAACTCTTT. The encoded protein is CALWDLNYYKKLF.

In its sample, this clone was seen many times. The chain joins TRGV9 to TRGJP. Here the J gene was assigned by germline matching of the DNA, as TCRdb has none. Trimming at V came to 1 base and at J to 7 bases, leaving 7 bases not matched to a gene. The CDR3 is 17 residues long. Germline V gene data show CDR1 as GITISATS and CDR2 as ISYDGTV (reference sequence). CDR3: CALWEVPTELGKKIKVF. The CDR3 nucleotides read TGTGCCTTGTGGGAGGTCCCAACCGAGTTGGGCAAAAAAATCAAGGTATTT.

In this sample, this clone turned up many times. V is TRGV3 and J is TRGJ1 or TRGJ2. Germline values: CDR1 VTNTFY, CDR2 YDVSTARD (reference sequence). V trimming: 1 base; J trimming: 11 bases; junction bases outside the gene matches: 11. This CDR3 has 13 amino acids. This chain's CDR3 is CATWDSPPRQKLF. For the CDR3, the DNA is TGTGCCACCTGGGACAGTCCCCCGCGGCAGAAACTCTTT.

As for this clone: The amino acid sequence in TCRdb belongs to a much larger clone and departs from this DNA's translation at residue 10, likely a sequencing read error; the sequence shown is translated from the DNA. The chain joins TRGV9 to TRGJ1 or TRGJ2. This CDR3 comprises 15 residues. V lost 0 bases to trimming and J lost 6 bases; unmatched junction nucleotides: 11. Germline V gives CDR1 GITISATS, CDR2 ISYDGTV (reference sequence). The CDR3, as DNA: TGTGCCTTGTGGGAGGTGCAGAGCCTTGTTTATAAGAAACTCTTT. Residues: CALWEVQSLVYKKLF.